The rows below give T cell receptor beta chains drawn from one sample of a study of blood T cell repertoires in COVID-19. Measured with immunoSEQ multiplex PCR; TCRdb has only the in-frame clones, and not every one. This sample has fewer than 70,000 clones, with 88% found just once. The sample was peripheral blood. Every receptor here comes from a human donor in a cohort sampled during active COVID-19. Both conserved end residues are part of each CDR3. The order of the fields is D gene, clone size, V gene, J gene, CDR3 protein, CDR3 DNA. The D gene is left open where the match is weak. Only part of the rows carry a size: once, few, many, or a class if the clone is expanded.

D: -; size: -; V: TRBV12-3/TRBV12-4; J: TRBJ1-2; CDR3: CASRPTPPYGYTF; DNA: TGTGCCAGCAGGCCTACCCCCCCATATGGCTACACCTTC
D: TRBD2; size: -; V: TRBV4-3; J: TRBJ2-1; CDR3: CASSQGLADYNEQFF; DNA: TGCGCCAGCAGCCAAGGACTAGCGGACTACAATGAGCAGTTCTTC
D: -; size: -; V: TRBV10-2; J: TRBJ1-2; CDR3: CATYREGYTF; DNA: TGCGCCACCTACAGGGAGGGCTACACCTTC
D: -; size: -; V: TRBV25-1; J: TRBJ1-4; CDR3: CASSEGRVHEKLFF; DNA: TGTGCCAGCAGTGAAGGCAGGGTTCATGAAAAACTGTTTTTT
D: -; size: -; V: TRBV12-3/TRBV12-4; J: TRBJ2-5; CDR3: CASSVPGEETQYF; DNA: TGTGCCAGCAGTGTGCCGGGAGAAGAGACCCAGTACTTC
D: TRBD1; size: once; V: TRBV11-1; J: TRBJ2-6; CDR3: CASSLAWTGQAGANVLTF; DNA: TGTGCCAGCAGCTTAGCATGGACAGGGCAGGCTGGGGCCAACGTCCTGACTTTC
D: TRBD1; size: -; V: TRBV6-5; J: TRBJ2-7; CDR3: CASSPGQGSYEQYF; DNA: TGTGCCAGCAGCCCGGGACAGGGCTCCTACGAGCAGTACTTC
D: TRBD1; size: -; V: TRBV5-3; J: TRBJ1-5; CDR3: CARSLNRTGVQPQHF; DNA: TGTGCCAGAAGCTTAAACAGAACAGGGGTTCAGCCCCAGCATTTT
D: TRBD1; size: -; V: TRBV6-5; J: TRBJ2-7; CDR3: CASSLDRGSYEQYF; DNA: TGTGCCAGCAGCCTGGACAGGGGCAGTTACGAGCAGTACTTC
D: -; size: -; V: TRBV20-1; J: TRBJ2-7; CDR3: CSATEASNEQYF; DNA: TGCAGTGCTACTGAGGCTAGCAACGAGCAGTACTTC
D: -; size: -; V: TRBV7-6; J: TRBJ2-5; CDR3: CASSLTGVGGKTQYF; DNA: TGTGCCAGCAGCTTAACTGGGGTGGGGGGAAAGACCCAGTACTTC
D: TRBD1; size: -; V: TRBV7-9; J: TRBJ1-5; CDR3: CASSSGQGVQPQHF; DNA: TGTGCCAGCAGCTCTGGACAGGGGGTTCAGCCCCAGCATTTT
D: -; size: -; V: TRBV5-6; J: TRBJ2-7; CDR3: CASSLLGSRGYEQYF; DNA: TGTGCCAGCAGCTTGTTGGGGAGCCGGGGCTACGAGCAGTACTTC
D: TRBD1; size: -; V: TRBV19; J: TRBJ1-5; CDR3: CASSLQGPSNQPQHF; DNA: TGTGCCAGTAGTTTACAGGGGCCCAGCAATCAGCCCCAGCATTTT
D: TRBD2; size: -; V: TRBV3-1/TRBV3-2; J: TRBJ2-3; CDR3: CASTRTSGSRDTQYF; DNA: TGTGCCAGCACCCGGACTAGCGGGAGTAGAGATACGCAGTATTTT
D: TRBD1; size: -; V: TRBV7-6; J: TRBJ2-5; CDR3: CASSLFPGQASQGTQYF; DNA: TGTGCCAGCAGCTTATTCCCTGGACAGGCATCCCAGGGGACCCAGTACTTC
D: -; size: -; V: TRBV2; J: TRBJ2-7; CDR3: CASSGEYREQYF; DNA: TGTGCCAGCAGTGGGGAGTACCGCGAGCAGTACTTC
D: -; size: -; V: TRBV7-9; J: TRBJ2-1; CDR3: CASSFGSRSYNEQFF; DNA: TGTGCCAGCAGCTTCGGGAGTAGGTCTTACAATGAGCAGTTCTTC
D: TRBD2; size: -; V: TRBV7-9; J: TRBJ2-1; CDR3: CASGTSYDNEQFF; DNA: TGTGCCAGCGGGACTAGTTACGACAATGAGCAGTTCTTC
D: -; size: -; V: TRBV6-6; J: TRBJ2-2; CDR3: CASGPGGTNTGELFF; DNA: TGTGCCAGCGGTCCTGGAGGGACGAACACCGGGGAGCTGTTTTTT
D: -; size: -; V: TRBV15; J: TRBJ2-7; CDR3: CATSRRKTGSYEQYF; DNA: TGTGCCACCAGCCGAAGAAAGACAGGATCCTACGAGCAGTACTTC
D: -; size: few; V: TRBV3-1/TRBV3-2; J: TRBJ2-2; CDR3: CASSQEQGRVGELFF; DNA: TGTGCCAGCAGCCAAGAGCAGGGGAGGGTCGGGGAGCTGTTTTTT
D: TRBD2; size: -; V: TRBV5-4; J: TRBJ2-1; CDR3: CASSPTSGRGYNEQFF; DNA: TGTGCCAGCAGCCCGACTAGCGGGAGGGGGTATAATGAGCAGTTCTTC
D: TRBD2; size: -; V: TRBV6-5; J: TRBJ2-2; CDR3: CASSYSRRGSGELFF; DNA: TGTGCCAGCAGTTACTCGAGGCGGGGGAGCGGGGAGCTGTTTTTT